This record concerns one T cell receptor beta chain sequence. Germline trimming cut 4 bases from V and 5 bases from J; bases unmatched to any gene: 5. Germline loops: CDR1 SGHNT, CDR2 YENEEA. This CDR3 spans 14 amino acids. This sample is part of a study of blood T cell repertoires in COVID-19. Study-wide background: The analysed material was cDNA or gDNA that came from T cells, B-cell-depleted T cells, or PBMCs.

Clinical history reported by participants formed the basis on which cohorts were assigned. Recovered Cohort 3 donors showed two negative PCRs, clearance, or symptom resolution. Study processing details: Reference gene primers were amplified, and this amplification served to estimate nucleated cell counts. Some clones are missing from TCRdb's copy, which holds only in-frame ones; the method was immunoSEQ multiplex PCR. From that table come the V and J calls and clone size; the DNA was used to work out D and trimming. This sample carries roughly 250,000 clones, approximately 85% of them seen once, and the ten largest clones take around 1.8%.

The TCR originated in a woman aged 45-59 years who had recovered from COVID-19. The sequenced material came from PBMCs or T cells enriched from blood (not recorded which). The chain joins TRBV11-3 to TRBJ2-1, with 7 bases aligning to TRBD1. CDR3 coding DNA: TGTGCCAGCAGCTCCCGGACAGGCCACAATGAGCAGTTCTTC. It encodes CASSSRTGHNEQFF.